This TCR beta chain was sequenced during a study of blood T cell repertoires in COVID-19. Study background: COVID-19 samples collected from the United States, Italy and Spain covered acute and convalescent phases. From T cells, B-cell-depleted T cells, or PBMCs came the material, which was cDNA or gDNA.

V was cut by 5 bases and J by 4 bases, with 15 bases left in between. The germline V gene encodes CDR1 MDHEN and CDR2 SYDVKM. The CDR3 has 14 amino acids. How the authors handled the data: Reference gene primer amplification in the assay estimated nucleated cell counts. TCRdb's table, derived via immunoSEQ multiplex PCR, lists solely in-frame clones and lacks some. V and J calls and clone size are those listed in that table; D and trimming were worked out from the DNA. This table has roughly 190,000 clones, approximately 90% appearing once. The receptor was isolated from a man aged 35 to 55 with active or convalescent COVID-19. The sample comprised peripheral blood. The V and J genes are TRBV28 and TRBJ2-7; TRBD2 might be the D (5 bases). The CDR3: CASSPGSRWYEQYF. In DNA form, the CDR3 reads TGTGCCAGCAGTCCGGGATCCCGGTGGTACGAGCAGTACTTC.